Shown below are 20 T cell receptor beta chains from a single sample sequenced in a study of blood T cell repertoires in COVID-19. This table comes from immunoSEQ multiplex PCR, and its TCRdb copy is limited to in-frame clones, with some not included. Seen here are 70,000 or so clones, more than 75% observed once, and the top ten hold around 13%. Sequencing was performed on peripheral blood. These receptors came from a woman aged 60 to 75 with acute or convalescent COVID-19.

This clone was picked up one time. The chain's CDR3 is CASRDPGGYEQYF. The CDR3 region has the DNA TGTGCCAGCAGAGACCCGGGGGGCTACGAGCAGTACTTC. The gene calls are TRBV6-5 and TRBJ2-7, with 7 bases matching TRBD2. The junction had 5 bases not matched to a gene; V was cut back by 6 bases and J by 3 bases. The CDR3 sequence is 13 residues long. CDR1 and CDR2 (germline): MNHEY, SVGAGI.

This chain links TRBV27 with TRBJ2-1, with TRBD2 matching 11 bases. The CDR3 totals 16 residues. The germline V gene has CDR1 MNHEY and CDR2 SMNVEV (reference sequence). The V segment lost 5 bases and the J segment 4 bases; nucleotides outside the gene matches: 7. CDR3 loop: CASSGRLAGMYNEQFF. Written as DNA, the CDR3 is TGTGCCAGCAGTGGAAGACTAGCGGGGATGTACAATGAGCAGTTCTTC.

V gene TRBV27 combines with J gene TRBJ1-6, with D unresolved. V was cut by 6 bases and J by 0 bases, with 15 bases left in between. This CDR3 has 17 residues. Germline loops: CDR1 MNHEY, CDR2 SMNVEV (reference sequence). CDR3 DNA: TGTGCCAGCAGATATAGGCCGCAGGCCTCCTATAATTCACCCCTCCACTTT. Translating it yields CASRYRPQASYNSPLHF.

V is TRBV7-9 and J is TRBJ2-6, with D possibly being TRBD1 (7 bases). The CDR3 is made up of 18 amino acids. The germline V gene has CDR1 SEHNR and CDR2 FQNEAQ (reference sequence). With 5 bases removed from V and 2 bases from J, the gap between germline ends came to 19 bases. CDR3 sequence: CASSRRGRGEAGANVLTF. The DNA of the CDR3 is TGTGCCAGCAGCCGTCGGGGCAGGGGGGAGGCTGGGGCCAACGTCCTGACTTTC.

The rearrangement uses TRBV18 and TRBJ2-2; D gene unclear. From germline, CDR1 is KGHSH and CDR2 LQKENI. Trimming took 1 base from V and 0 from J, leaving 12 bases between them. The CDR3 contains 17 residues. CDR3 DNA sequence: TGTGCCAGCTCACCACGCCCCGCGGCTGCGAACACCGGGGAGCTGTTTTTT. As protein: CASSPRPAAANTGELFF. Full variable domain (outside the CDR3, taken from reference TRBV18 and TRBJ2-2): NAGVMQNPRHLVRRRGQEARLRCSPMKGHSHVYWYRQLPEEGLKFMVYLQKENIIDESGMPKERFSAEFPKEGPSILRIQQVVRGDSAAYFCASSPRPAAANTGELFFGEGSRLTVL.

V usage is TRBV6-4 and J usage is TRBJ2-3, with a possible D match to TRBD1 (6 bases). V was cut by 6 bases and J by 0 bases, with 10 bases left in between. From germline, CDR1 is MRHNA and CDR2 SNTAGT. CDR3 length equals 14 residues. CDR3 residues: CASRLTGSTDTQYF. CDR3 sequence (DNA): TGTGCCAGCAGACTTACAGGGAGCACAGATACGCAGTATTTT.

In its sample, this clone was seen a few times. The chain employs TRBV2 and TRBJ1-3; the match to TRBD1 covers 7 bases. Germline V gives CDR1 SNHLY, CDR2 FYNNEI. The CDR3 totals 17 residues. V lost 8 bases, J lost 0 bases, and 13 bases stayed unmatched. In nucleotides, the CDR3 is TGTGCCAGCCGGGACAGCCGGGCCACCCTCTCTGGAAACACCATATATTTT. This encodes CASRDSRATLSGNTIYF.

The J gene is TRBJ1-2, the V gene TRBV20-1; TRBD1 is a possible D gene (6 bases). V was pared by 3 bases and J by 6 bases, with 11 bases between. The CDR3 consists of 12 residues. The V gene's germline CDR1 is DFQATT and CDR2 SNEGSKA (reference sequence). The DNA of the CDR3 is TGCAGTGCTAGTGAACAGGGTCATGGCTACACCTTC. It codes for CSASEQGHGYTF.

This clone was counted only a few times. The chain has TRBV7-3 and TRBJ2-2; D ambiguous. The CDR3 consists of 13 residues. The V gene lost 2 bases and the J gene lost 5 bases, with 6 bases spanning the gap. Germline lookup yields CDR1 SGHTA and CDR2 FQGTGA. The CDR3 here is CASSLSETGELFF. For the CDR3, the DNA is TGTGCCAGCAGCTTATCAGAAACCGGGGAGCTGTTTTTT.

The chain couples TRBV4-2 to TRBJ2-4; 9 positions match TRBD2. Germline trimming cut 4 bases from V and 0 bases from J; bases unmatched to any gene: 10. This CDR3 has 18 residues. CDR1 LGHNA and CDR2 YNFKEQ come from the germline V gene. CDR3: CASSPTSAGGEAKNIQYF. CDR3 coding DNA: TGTGCCAGCAGCCCCACTAGTGCGGGGGGGGAAGCCAAAAACATTCAGTACTTC.

The V and J genes are TRBV13 and TRBJ2-7, with TRBD2 matching over 7 bases. The CDR3 is 17 residues long. In germline, CDR1 is PRHDT, CDR2 FYEKMQ (reference sequence). Losses at the gene ends were 1 base for V and 0 bases for J; bases not matched to a gene: 9. The CDR3 bases are TGTGCCAGCAGCTTAGAGGGTTGGGAGGGAACCTCCTACGAGCAGTACTTC. It specifies CASSLEGWEGTSYEQYF.

The V call is TRBV27, the J call TRBJ1-2; TRBD1 matches at 9 bases. The CDR3 contains 15 residues. The ends lost 2 bases at V and 6 bases at J; junction bases unmatched: 7. The germline V gene encodes CDR1 MNHEY and CDR2 SMNVEV (reference sequence). CDR3 protein: CASSLEETGGDGYTF. The CDR3, as DNA: TGTGCCAGCAGTTTAGAGGAGACAGGGGGAGATGGCTACACCTTC.

The gene calls are TRBV6-6 and TRBJ1-1; D is possibly TRBD1 (6 bases). Per the germline V gene, CDR1 is MNHNY and CDR2 is SVGAGI (reference sequence). The CDR3 has 12 residues. V lost 4 bases to trimming and J lost 8 bases, with 11 bases between them. CDR3 DNA: TGTGCCAGCAGTTCGCAGGGGCGGGAAGCTTTCTTT. Its translation: CASSSQGREAFF.

This clone was found once. CDR3: CASSSPGLAAGELFF. CDR3 nucleotide sequence: TGTGCCAGCAGCTCGCCGGGACTAGCAGCCGGGGAGCTGTTTTTT. The chain recombines TRBV5-4 with TRBJ2-2, with TRBD2 identical over 9 bases. The V and J ends lost 3 bases and 6 bases, in that order; junction bases with no gene match: 6. The CDR3 runs 15 residues. Germline values: CDR1 SGHNT, CDR2 YYREEE (reference sequence).

CDR3 sequence reads: CASSSGQGPNYGYTF. DNA of the CDR3: TGTGCCAGCAGCTCCGGACAGGGACCTAACTATGGCTACACCTTC. V and J are TRBV5-4 and TRBJ1-2, with 8 positions matching TRBD1. V shed 3 bases, J shed 0 bases, and the junction held 4 bases outside the gene matches. The CDR3 loop spans 15 amino acids. Germline V gene data show CDR1 as SGHNT and CDR2 as YYREEE (reference sequence).

The chain combines TRBV5-6 with TRBJ2-6; 7 bases map to TRBD1. This CDR3 is 19 amino acids long. The V gene end was trimmed by 0 bases and the J gene end by 0 bases; junction bases not matched to a gene: 9. In germline, CDR1 is SGHDT, CDR2 YYEEEE. The CDR3 DNA reads as TGTGCCAGCAGCTTGGTCCCCGGGACAGCCAGCTCTGGGGCCAACGTCCTGACTTTC. As protein: CASSLVPGTASSGANVLTF.

The J gene is TRBJ2-2, the V gene TRBV7-2; weak D call: TRBD2 (5 bases). V dropped 11 bases and J dropped 7 bases, with 17 bases sitting between them. From germline, CDR1 is SGHTA and CDR2 FQGNSA. The CDR3 totals 13 residues. In nucleotides, the CDR3 is TGTGCCGTGGGCCGGCGGGCAAGCGGGGAGCTGTTTTTT. Translation: CAVGRRASGELFF.

A single count supports this clone. The gene calls are TRBV6-6 and TRBJ2-2; 8 nucleotides agree with TRBD2. Germline V gene data show CDR1 as MNHNY and CDR2 as SVGAGI (reference sequence). This CDR3 comprises 16 residues. The ends lost 6 bases at V and 4 bases at J; junction bases unmatched: 10. The CDR3 sequence is CASRDKAGVGTGELFF. The CDR3 nucleotides are TGTGCCAGCAGGGACAAAGCGGGGGTAGGCACCGGGGAGCTGTTTTTT.

The gene calls are TRBV27 and TRBJ1-4; D is perhaps TRBD1 (6 bases). V was trimmed by 7 bases and J by 1 base, leaving 10 bases between them. This CDR3 contains 14 residues. Per germline, CDR1 MNHEY and CDR2 SMNVEV (reference sequence). The CDR3 nucleotides are TGTGCCAGCAAAACAGGGAGAACTAATGAAAAACTGTTTTTT. Protein product: CASKTGRTNEKLFF.

The gene calls are TRBV18 and TRBJ1-4; 8 bases agree with TRBD1. The CDR3 runs 15 residues. From germline, CDR1 is KGHSH and CDR2 LQKENI. Germline trimming cut 3 bases from V and 8 bases from J; bases unmatched to any gene: 8. The CDR3 is CASSPSGQGDEKLFF. In nucleotides, the CDR3 is TGTGCCAGCTCACCGTCCGGACAGGGTGACGAAAAACTGTTTTTT.